This T cell receptor (beta chain) was captured in a study of response to subunit inactivated influenza vaccine. TCRdb re-called the RT-PCR reads with MiXCR, one entry per CDR3 protein. Among 650,000 to 800,000 distinct CDR3 sequences listed, about 15% were seen once. CDR1 is MNHEY, CDR2 SMNVEV, per germline (reference sequence). The CDR3 length is 16 residues. Trimming stripped 3 bases from V and 0 bases from J, with 12 bases between. In the case of this clonotype: Antigen: not known.

The study, taken as a whole, reports: Authors suggested few new T cells are recruited by each seasonal influenza vaccination.

The rearrangement uses TRBV27 and TRBJ2-1, with D tentatively TRBD1 or TRBD2 (6 bases each). This TCR was recovered from a man in his fifties or sixties who received an inactivated influenza vaccine. Sequenced here: PBMCs from blood, sampled around two weeks before vaccination. This chain's CDR3 is CASSFWGRGSYNEQFF. In DNA, the CDR3 is TGTGCCAGCAGTTTTTGGGGGCGGGGCTCCTACAATGAGCAGTTCTTC.